This TCR beta chain was profiled in a study of T cell repertoires in cytomegalovirus infection. Study results and caveats: CMV-specific HLA-C-restricted TCR beta clonotypes dominated the ex vivo response.

One entry per CDR3 protein results from TCRdb running MiXCR on the reads. Of 200,000 to 300,000 distinct CDR3 sequences listed, roughly an eighth are singletons. This clonotype was picked up a small number of times. The antigen remains undetermined. The ends were cut back, 5 bases at V and 1 base at J, with 14 bases in the middle. The CDR3 runs 16 residues. CDR1 and CDR2 from the germline V gene are MDHEN and SYDVKM. The sample comprised PBMCs. J is TRBJ2-2 and V is TRBV28; D is unresolved. This receptor was obtained from a human donor in good health (CMV status not recorded). Some clones in this sample may be carry-over from other donors' samples. CDR3 DNA sequence: TGTGCCAGCAGTGGCCAGGAGCACTGGAACACCGGGGAGCTGTTTTTT. This gives the protein CASSGQEHWNTGELFF. Filled out from reference TRBV28 and TRBJ2-2, the complete variable domain reads DVKVTQSSRYLVKRTGEKVFLECVQDMDHENMFWYRQDPGLGLRLIYFSYDVKMKEKGDIPEGYSVSREKKERFSLILESASTNQTSMYLCASSGQEHWNTGELFFGEGSRLTVL.